This T cell receptor (beta chain) stems from a study of cytomegalovirus exposure and HLA in healthy donors. Findings and caveats of the study: An ancestry cluster, one associated with Asian ancestry, reportedly showed fewer N-insertions than the approximately 670-donor mean in a later analysis. Cytomegalovirus-associated TCR beta chains were listed, numbering some 170.

With regard to this clone: Its antigen remains unidentified.

Germline lookup yields CDR1 MDHEN and CDR2 SYDVKM. The CDR3 is 15 residues long. Trimming removed 2 bases from V and 0 bases from J, with 10 bases in between. Vbeta (60) and Jbeta (13) primers were used in the PCR. Sequencing was performed with immunoSEQ multiplex PCR; in TCRdb, only in-frame clones are kept and a portion is missing. The sample lists 150,000 to 200,000 clones; approximately 78% were seen once. The chain joins TRBV28 to TRBJ1-1; D is possibly TRBD1 (5 bases). The receptor comes from a girl aged 2-15 years in good health and CMV-seropositive. Specimen: PBMCs. The CDR3 sequence is CASSLSPGMNTEAFF. CDR3 coding DNA: TGTGCCAGCAGTTTAAGTCCAGGGATGAACACTGAAGCTTTCTTT.